These 10 T cell receptor beta chains came from one sample sequenced in a study of cytomegalovirus exposure and HLA in healthy donors. Repertoires were generated with immunoSEQ multiplex PCR, while TCRdb's copy carries only in-frame clones and drops some. The sample carries under 50,000 clones, roughly 93% recorded once. Sequencing used PBMCs. These receptors came from a woman younger than 30 in good health and CMV-seronegative.

The rearrangement joins TRBV7-9 to TRBJ1-1; no reliable D call. Germline-derived CDR1 and CDR2 are SEHNR and FQNEAQ (reference sequence). The CDR3 has 14 amino acids. Trimming took off 7 bases at V and 5 bases at J, with 17 bases between the two ends. The CDR3 bases are TGTGCCAGCATCCGAACATCGGCGGGGACTGAAGCTTTCTTT. Its protein is CASIRTSAGTEAFF.

A single count supports this clone. The chain is built from TRBV6-1 and TRBJ2-2; no reliable D call. The germline V and J ends were trimmed by 8 bases and 6 bases, with 7 bases remaining between them. This CDR3 contains 11 residues. Germline CDR1 and CDR2: MNHNS and SASEGT. CDR3 nucleotide sequence: TGTGCCAGCCTTCAGGCCGGGGAGCTGTTTTTT. Translated, it gives CASLQAGELFF.

J is TRBJ2-7 and V is TRBV28; D possibly corresponds to TRBD2 (5 bases). CDR1 is MDHEN, CDR2 SYDVKM, per germline. The germline V and J ends were trimmed by 8 bases and 1 base, with 15 bases remaining between them. The CDR3 covers 14 residues. CDR3 region: CASGGAGNSYEQYF. The CDR3 nucleotides are TGTGCCAGCGGAGGTGCCGGGAATTCCTACGAGCAGTACTTC.

The chain links TRBV7-3 to TRBJ2-1, with 8 bases matching TRBD2. V lost 1 base to trimming and J lost 9 bases; unmatched junction nucleotides: 17. The CDR3 spans 18 residues. Germline CDR1 SGHTA, CDR2 FQGTGA. Written as DNA, the CDR3 is TGTGCCAGCAGCTTAAAAGGCTTCCCAGCGGGAGAACCTGGTGAGCAGTTCTTC. It encodes CASSLKGFPAGEPGEQFF. Full variable domain (remainder filled in from reference TRBV7-3 and TRBJ2-1): GAGVSQTPSNKVTEKGKYVELRCDPISGHTALYWYRQSLGQGPEFLIYFQGTGAADDSGLPNDRFFAVRPEGSVSTLKIQRTERGDSAVYLCASSLKGFPAGEPGEQFFGPGTRLTVL.

The CDR3 DNA is TGTGCCAGCAGTTCCTCCGGAGATACGCAGTATTTT. It codes for CASSSSGDTQYF. This chain uses TRBV27 with TRBJ2-3; D is unresolved. V gave up 4 bases and J gave up 5 bases, with 7 bases separating them. Germline assignment: CDR1 MNHEY and CDR2 SMNVEV (reference sequence). The CDR3 runs to 12 residues.

This chain joins TRBV30 and TRBJ2-7; 7 nucleotides match TRBD1. This CDR3 region has 14 residues. V dropped 3 bases and J dropped 2; count of bases not matched to a gene: 7. The germline CDR1 and CDR2 sequences are GTSNPN and SVGIG (reference sequence). CDR3 sequence (DNA): TGTGCCTGGAGCGAACAGGGGACCACCTACGAGCAGTACTTC. It codes for CAWSEQGTTYEQYF.

The chain employs TRBV4-1 and TRBJ2-2; D might be TRBD2 (6 bases). Trimming removed 4 bases from V and 0 bases from J, with 18 bases in between. The germline V gene has CDR1 MGHRA and CDR2 YSYEKL. This CDR3 region has 18 residues. The CDR3 loop reads CASSPSVVAVTNTGELFF. CDR3 bases: TGCGCCAGCAGCCCATCGGTAGTAGCGGTAACGAACACCGGGGAGCTGTTTTTT.

The genes are TRBV7-8 and TRBJ2-7, with no clear D. This CDR3 has 14 amino acids. Germline values: CDR1 SGHVS, CDR2 FQNEAQ. V dropped 2 bases and J dropped 3 bases, with 11 bases sitting between them. DNA of the CDR3: TGTGCCAGCAGCTTAAATTCGGCGGACTACGAGCAGTACTTC. It codes for CASSLNSADYEQYF.

The chain recombines TRBV6-6 with TRBJ2-7; D possibly corresponds to TRBD2 (6 bases). The CDR3 loop spans 14 amino acids. The germline CDR1 and CDR2 sequences are MNHNY and SVGAGI (reference sequence). The ends were cut back, 6 bases at V and 3 bases at J, with 15 bases in the middle. CDR3 in amino acids: CASSTRGIDYEQYF. DNA for the CDR3: TGTGCCAGCAGCACGCGGGGTATCGACTACGAGCAGTACTTC.

The chain is built from TRBV4-1 and TRBJ1-1; D gene ambiguous. From germline, CDR1 is MGHRA and CDR2 YSYEKL. This CDR3 is built from 12 residues. Trimming stripped 4 bases from V and 11 bases from J, with 14 bases between. The CDR3 DNA follows: TGCGCCAGCAGCCTCGAGGGCGGGCCGGCTTTCTTT. Its translation: CASSLEGGPAFF.